This T cell receptor (beta chain) was recorded in a study of blood T cell repertoires in COVID-19. Across the study: COVID-19 samples, acute and convalescent, were from the United States, Italy and Spain. From T cells, B-cell-depleted T cells, or PBMCs came the material, which was cDNA or gDNA.

Per the original data handling: From reference gene primer amplification, estimates of nucleated cell counts were derived. TCRdb's table, derived via immunoSEQ multiplex PCR, lists solely in-frame clones and lacks some. The D gene and trimming were derived from the DNA, and the V and J assignments and clone size from that table. The sample has roughly 80,000 clones; around 89% are singletons. Trimming removed 5 bases at V and 1 base at J, with 13 bases between. Germline V gives CDR1 MNHEY, CDR2 SMNVEV (reference sequence). The CDR3 has 15 residues. The chain links TRBV27 to TRBJ2-3, with D perhaps TRBD1 (5 bases). Sequences were obtained from peripheral blood. This receptor was obtained from a human donor in a cohort sampled during active COVID-19. For the CDR3, the DNA is TGTGCCAGCAGTGTGGCAGGGTGGGGCACAGATACGCAGTATTTT. Translating it yields CASSVAGWGTDTQYF.